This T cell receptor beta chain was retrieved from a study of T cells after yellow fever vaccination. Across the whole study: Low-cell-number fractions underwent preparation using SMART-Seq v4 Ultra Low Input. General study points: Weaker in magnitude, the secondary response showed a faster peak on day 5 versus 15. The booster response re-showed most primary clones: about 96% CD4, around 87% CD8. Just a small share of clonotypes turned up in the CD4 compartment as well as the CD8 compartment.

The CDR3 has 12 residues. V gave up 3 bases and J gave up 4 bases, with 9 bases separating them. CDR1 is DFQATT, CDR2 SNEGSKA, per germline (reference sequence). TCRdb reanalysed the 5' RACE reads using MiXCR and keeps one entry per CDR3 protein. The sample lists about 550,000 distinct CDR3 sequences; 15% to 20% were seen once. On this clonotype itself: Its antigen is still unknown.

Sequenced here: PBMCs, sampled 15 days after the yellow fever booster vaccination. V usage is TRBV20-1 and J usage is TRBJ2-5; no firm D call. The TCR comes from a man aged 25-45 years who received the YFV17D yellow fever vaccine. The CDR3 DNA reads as TGCAGTGCTAGTCTTAACCGAGAGACCCAGTACTTC. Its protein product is CSASLNRETQYF.